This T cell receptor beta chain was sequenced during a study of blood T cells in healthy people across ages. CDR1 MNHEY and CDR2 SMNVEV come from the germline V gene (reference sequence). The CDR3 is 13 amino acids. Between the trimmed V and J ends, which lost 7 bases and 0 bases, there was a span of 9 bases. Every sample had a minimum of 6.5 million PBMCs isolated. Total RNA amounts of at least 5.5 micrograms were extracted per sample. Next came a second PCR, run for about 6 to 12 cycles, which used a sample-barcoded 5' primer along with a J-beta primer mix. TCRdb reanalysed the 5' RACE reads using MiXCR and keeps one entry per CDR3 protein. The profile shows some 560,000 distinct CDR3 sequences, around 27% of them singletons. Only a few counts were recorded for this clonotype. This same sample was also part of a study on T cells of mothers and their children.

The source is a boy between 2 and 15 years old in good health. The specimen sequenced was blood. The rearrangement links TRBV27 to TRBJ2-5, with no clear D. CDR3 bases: TGTGCCAGCAAAGCCGTAGACCAAGAGACCCAGTACTTC. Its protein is CASKAVDQETQYF.